This TCR beta chain was obtained from a study of shared clonotypes between healthy human individuals. On the study more broadly: The people who gave samples were two women and a few men aged 18 to 49. Each donor's CD4 naive and CD4 memory cells filled three plates apiece, CD8 naive two, and CD8 memory one.

The table came from immunoSEQ multiplex PCR; TCRdb's copy has only in-frame clones and leaves some out. This repertoire shows around 940,000 clones, 76% found once; its top ten account for about 1.5%. V dropped 4 bases and J dropped 0 bases, with 13 bases sitting between them. CDR1 GTSNPN and CDR2 SVGIG come from the germline V gene (reference sequence). CDR3 size: 15 residues. With regard to this clone: Its antigen remains unknown.

General study findings and limits: Compared with clonotypes that all four donors shared, non-shared clonotypes had lower generation probabilities. Expectations were that clonotype sharing among donors would be affected by sequencing depth.

The sample comprised memory CD4+ T cells sorted from blood. The subset here: CD45RA-negative fraction. The chain carries TRBV30 and TRBJ2-1, with D possibly being TRBD2 (5 bases). The receptor was derived from a man aged 18 to 30 in good health. Here the CDR3 DNA reads TGTGCCTGGACCTCCCTTGGGAGCTCCTACAATGAGCAGTTCTTC. Protein: CAWTSLGSSYNEQFF.